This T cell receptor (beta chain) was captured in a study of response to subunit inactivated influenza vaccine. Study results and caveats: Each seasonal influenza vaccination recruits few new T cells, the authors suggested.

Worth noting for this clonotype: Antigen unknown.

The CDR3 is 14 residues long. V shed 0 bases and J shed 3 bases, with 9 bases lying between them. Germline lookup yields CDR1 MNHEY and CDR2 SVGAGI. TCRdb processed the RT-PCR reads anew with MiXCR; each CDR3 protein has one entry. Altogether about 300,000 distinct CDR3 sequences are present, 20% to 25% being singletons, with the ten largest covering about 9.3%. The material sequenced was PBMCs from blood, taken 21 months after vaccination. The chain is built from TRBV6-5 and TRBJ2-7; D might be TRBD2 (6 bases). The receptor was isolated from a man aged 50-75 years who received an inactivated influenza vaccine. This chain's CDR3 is CASSYSGGFYEQYF. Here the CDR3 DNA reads TGTGCCAGCAGTTACTCGGGGGGATTCTACGAGCAGTACTTC.